A single sample gave rise to the 11 T cell receptor beta chains below, sequenced in a study of blood T cell repertoires in COVID-19. Sequenced by immunoSEQ multiplex PCR; TCRdb stores in-frame clones only, minus some. The table records some 290,000 clones, roughly 90% of them present only once. Sequencing input: peripheral blood. Receptors were obtained from a woman in her twenties or thirties with COVID-19, enrolled during active disease.

The chain combines TRBV6-5 with TRBJ1-1, with TRBD1 matching over 8 bases. Germline-derived CDR1 and CDR2 are MNHEY and SVGAGI. V lost 7 bases and J lost 2; bases outside the gene matches: 6. This CDR3 spans 14 amino acids. The chain's CDR3 is CASTLDRGNTEAFF. CDR3 bases: TGTGCCAGCACTCTCGACAGGGGTAACACTGAAGCTTTCTTT.

This clone is a singleton in its sample. The rearrangement uses TRBV29-1 and TRBJ1-6, with a possible D match to TRBD1 (6 bases). Germline V gene lookup returns CDR1 SQVTM and CDR2 ANQGSEA. This CDR3 has 13 residues. V shed 6 bases and J shed 7 bases, with 13 bases lying between them. Here the CDR3 reads CSVGRGGNSPLHF. CDR3 coding DNA: TGCAGCGTGGGCAGGGGTGGGAATTCACCCCTCCACTTT.

About this clone: A junction end diverges from the germline sequence, so it may reflect a read error. V and J are TRBV7-7 and TRBJ2-1, with 11 nucleotides matching TRBD2. Germline values: CDR1 SSHAT, CDR2 FNYEAQ (reference sequence). The CDR3 is made up of 19 amino acids. The CDR3 DNA sequence: TGTGCTAGCAGCTTAGGGACTAGCGGAGACCCTCCGGGATACAATGAGCAGTTCTTC. This codes for CASSLGTSGDPPGYNEQFF.

On this clone itself: One end of the junction is discordant with germline, which a read error may explain. The CDR3 spells CASSPGTSGSTDTQYF. CDR3 nucleotides: TGTGCTAGCAGCCCTGGGACTAGCGGCAGCACAGATACGCAGTATTTT. This sequence joins TRBV7-7 and TRBJ2-3; 11 bases agree with TRBD2. Germline CDR1 reads SSHAT; CDR2 reads FNYEAQ (reference sequence). The length of the CDR3 is 16 residues. The whole variable domain, filled in from reference TRBV7-7 and TRBJ2-3, reads GAGVSQSPRYKVTKRGQDVTLRCDPISSHATLYWYQQALGQGPEFLTYFNYEAQPDKSGLPSDRFSAERPEGSISTLTIQRTEQRDSAMYRCASSPGTSGSTDTQYFGPGTRLTVL.

The chain joins TRBV7-8 to TRBJ1-2; a weak D match, TRBD1 (5 bases). The germline V gene has CDR1 SGHVS and CDR2 FQNEAQ. V lost 5 bases, J lost 4 bases, and 11 bases lay in between. This CDR3 spans 13 amino acids. CDR3 loop: CASSRRAGYGYTF. Here the CDR3 DNA reads TGTGCCAGCAGCCGCAGGGCTGGCTATGGCTACACCTTC.

This clone has just a few counts. The gene calls are TRBV6-5 and TRBJ2-7; 12 nucleotides align to TRBD2. Germline values: CDR1 MNHEY, CDR2 SVGAGI. The CDR3 consists of 15 residues. The junction had 5 bases not matched to a gene; V was cut back by 4 bases and J by 4 bases. The CDR3 region is CASSFGLAGSYEQYF. The CDR3 nucleotides read TGTGCCAGCAGTTTCGGACTAGCGGGATCTTACGAGCAGTACTTC.

This clone was counted a few times. The gene calls are TRBV6-6 and TRBJ1-5; 8 bases are a match to TRBD1. V lost 2 bases and J lost 4; bases outside the gene matches: 7. CDR1 and CDR2 (germline): MNHNY, SVGAGI (reference sequence). This CDR3 spans 16 amino acids. In DNA, the CDR3 is TGTGCCAGCAGTTACCCTGGAGGACAGGGTAATCAGCCCCAGCATTTT. Its protein product is CASSYPGGQGNQPQHF.

The V and J genes are TRBV5-6 and TRBJ2-5, with 8 positions matching TRBD1. Germline values: CDR1 SGHDT, CDR2 YYEEEE. This CDR3 has 13 amino acids. The V and J ends lost 4 bases and 4 bases, in that order; junction bases with no gene match: 3. The CDR3 region has the DNA TGTGCCAGCAGCGCCGACAGGGGAGAGACCCAGTACTTC. This codes for CASSADRGETQYF.

This clone was detected once. The chain employs TRBV5-8 and TRBJ2-7; 10 nucleotides agree with TRBD1. Germline V gene data show CDR1 as SGHTS and CDR2 as YDEGEE. There are 17 residues in the CDR3. With V trimmed by 2 bases and J by 5 bases, 13 bases remained unmatched. The CDR3 loop reads CASSLPFPGDRGNEQYF. The CDR3 DNA reads TGTGCCAGCAGCTTACCCTTCCCCGGGGACAGGGGTAACGAGCAGTACTTC.

The chain combines TRBV19 with TRBJ1-1; TRBD1 might be the D (5 bases). V lost 6 bases and J 0 bases, leaving 29 bases between the germline ends. The length of the CDR3 is 20 residues. Germline V gene sequence: CDR1 LNHDA, CDR2 SQIVND (reference sequence). DNA of the CDR3: TGTGCCAGTAGGCCCCCCGACACGGCAGGGTCCGAAATCATGAACACTGAAGCTTTCTTT. This gives the protein CASRPPDTAGSEIMNTEAFF.

On this clone itself: Other DNA sequences of this sample code for an identical CDR3. The chain is built from TRBV28 and TRBJ2-3; weak D call: TRBD2 (5 bases). Trimming stripped 2 bases from V and 2 bases from J, with 8 bases between. The CDR3 spans 14 residues. The germline V gene encodes CDR1 MDHEN and CDR2 SYDVKM. The CDR3 region has the DNA TGTGCCAGCAGTTTAGGAGGCTCCACAGATACGCAGTATTTT. This sequence encodes CASSLGGSTDTQYF.